This section outlines one T cell receptor beta chain sequence together with its context. No progression to ophthalmopathy during 18 months of follow-up defined stable disease. Researchers barred patients who had uncontrolled infection, other autoimmune disease, pregnancy or lactation. The data belong to a study of T cells in Graves' hyperthyroidism and ophthalmopathy. Study overall: Initial diagnosis, before any treatment, was when peripheral blood was collected.

RNA transcripts provided the source from which TCR beta CDR3 regions were amplified. HTBI primers were used for first-round RT-PCR of the TCR CDR3. TCRdb independently ran MiXCR on the multiplex PCR reads; one entry per CDR3 protein. The data show hundreds of thousands of distinct CDR3 sequences, with about 14% seen just once and 9.5% to 13% held by the top ten. The clonotype was recovered from a woman aged 18-29 years with Graves' hyperthyroidism. Material: blood.

CDR3 in DNA: TGTGCCAGCTCTCCCGGTTTAGGGGAGCCTGGCTACACCTTC. It codes for CASSPGLGEPGYTF. V gene TRBV18 combines with J gene TRBJ1-2; weak D call: TRBD1 (5 bases). The CDR3 consists of 14 residues. V gave up 6 bases and J gave up 7 bases, with 18 bases separating them. Looked up from germline, CDR1 is KGHSH and CDR2 is LQKENI.